These 8 T cell receptor beta chains were all obtained from the same sample, sequenced in a study of T cell repertoires in cytomegalovirus infection. Their recognized antigens are unknown. MiXCR, run by TCRdb on the reads, gives a single entry per CDR3 protein. The profile shows fewer than 850,000 distinct CDR3 sequences, around 29% of them singletons. The specimen comprised cultured CD8+ T cells from PBMCs, sampled from culture after CMV antigen stimulation. Receptors originate from a human donor in good health (CMV status not recorded). Some clones in this sample may be carry-over from other donors' samples.

This clonotype turned up a few times. This chain links TRBV6-2 or TRBV6-3 with TRBJ2-5, with unresolved D. There are 14 residues in the CDR3. The germline gives CDR1 MNHEY, CDR2 SVGEGT. Trimming took 5 bases from V and 0 from J, leaving 10 bases between them. CDR3 protein: CASSPRWYQETQYF. The CDR3 DNA follows: TGTGCCAGCAGTCCCAGATGGTACCAAGAGACCCAGTACTTC.

This chain uses TRBV20-1 with TRBJ1-1; D is undetermined. The CDR3 is 14 residues long. Germline CDR1 and CDR2: DFQATT and SNEGSKA (reference sequence). Trimming left V 0 bases short and J 5 bases short, with 13 bases between. The CDR3 region has the DNA TGCAGTGCTAGAGATGATGTCCTGCGGACTGAAGCTTTCTTT. This encodes CSARDDVLRTEAFF.

In its sample, this clonotype was seen a few times. The V call is TRBV18, the J call TRBJ2-3; TRBD1 agrees at 7 bases. This CDR3 has 15 residues. Germline V gene sequence: CDR1 KGHSH, CDR2 LQKENI. With 6 bases clipped from V and 1 base from J, the junction kept 7 bases outside the gene matches. The CDR3 loop is CASSLTGQGTDTQYF. The CDR3 nucleotides read TGTGCCAGCTCCCTGACAGGGCAGGGCACAGATACGCAGTATTTT.

This clonotype was counted at least ten times. The V gene is TRBV7-9, the J gene TRBJ2-7; perhaps TRBD2 as D (5 bases). Trimming removed 2 bases from V and 4 bases from J, with 15 bases in between. This CDR3 is built from 15 residues. CDR1 and CDR2 (germline): SEHNR, FQNEAQ (reference sequence). The CDR3 DNA is TGTGCCAGCAGCTTATATCCCCGGGGTGCGTACGAGCAGTACTTC. Protein product: CASSLYPRGAYEQYF. Filled out from reference TRBV7-9 and TRBJ2-7, the complete variable domain reads DTGVSQNPRHKITKRGQNVTFRCDPISEHNRLYWYRQTLGQGPEFLTYFQNEAQLEKSRLLSDRFSAERPKGSFSTLEIQRTEQGDSAMYLCASSLYPRGAYEQYFGPGTRLTVT.

The rearrangement links TRBV9 to TRBJ1-1; D is possibly TRBD1 (5 bases). Trimming removed 5 bases from V and 5 bases from J, with 16 bases in between. CDR1 is SGDLS and CDR2 is YYNGEE in the germline V gene. CDR3 length equals 14 residues. The CDR3 nucleotides are TGTGCCAGCAGGGGGGGAGGGGTGGAGACTGAAGCTTTCTTT. This gives the protein CASRGGGVETEAFF.

The chain joins TRBV27 to TRBJ2-2; 7 bases are a match to TRBD1. The germline V gene has CDR1 MNHEY and CDR2 SMNVEV (reference sequence). The V and J ends lost 4 bases and 5 bases, in that order; junction bases with no gene match: 10. The CDR3 covers 16 residues. In nucleotides, the CDR3 is TGTGCCAGCAGTTCAGACAGGGAAGTAAGGACCGGGGAGCTGTTTTTT. This gives the protein CASSSDREVRTGELFF.

The table lists this clonotype with a few counts. The chain uses TRBV6-2 or TRBV6-3 and TRBJ1-1, with unresolved D. The germline CDR1 and CDR2 sequences are MNHEY and SVGEGT. V was cut by 5 bases and J by 1 base, with 17 bases left in between. CDR3 length equals 16 residues. The CDR3 DNA reads TGTGCCAGCAGTCCCGTAGATCTCCGCAGGAACACTGAAGCTTTCTTT. This sequence encodes CASSPVDLRRNTEAFF.

This clonotype is a singleton in its sample. This chain uses TRBV27 with TRBJ2-2; no definite D call. The germline V gene has CDR1 MNHEY and CDR2 SMNVEV (reference sequence). The CDR3 spans 17 residues. Trimming pared 3 bases from V and 0 bases from J, leaving 14 bases between. CDR3 DNA sequence: TGTGCCAGCAGTTTCCACTCCGACACTACGAACACCGGGGAGCTGTTTTTT. This codes for CASSFHSDTTNTGELFF.